These 24 T cell receptor beta chains were sequenced from one sample in a study of blood T cell repertoires in COVID-19. Here immunoSEQ multiplex PCR was the method, and the copy in TCRdb shows in-frame clones only, minus some. The sample lists approximately 220,000 clones, 70% to 90% seen once, with 6.5% to 9% in the top ten. Sequencing was done on a sample of PBMCs or T cells enriched from blood (not recorded which). The receptors here all came from a woman between 35 and 50 years old with acute COVID-19.

The chain carries TRBV27 and TRBJ1-2; 7 bases fit TRBD1. CDR1 MNHEY and CDR2 SMNVEV come from the germline V gene (reference sequence). This CDR3 has 14 residues. Losses at the gene ends were 6 bases for V and 8 bases for J; bases not matched to a gene: 12. As DNA, the CDR3 is TGTGCCAGCAGGGACCCGGACAGGCTACGGGGCTACACCTTC. Translated, it gives CASRDPDRLRGYTF.

This clone is judged large. V gene TRBV10-2 combines with J gene TRBJ1-5; D is ambiguous. Germline V gene lookup returns CDR1 WSHSY and CDR2 SAAADI. The CDR3 sequence is 13 residues long. V was trimmed by 7 bases and J by 0 bases, leaving 7 bases between them. CDR3: CASTAGSNQPQHF. In DNA, the CDR3 is TGCGCCAGCACTGCAGGTAGCAATCAGCCCCAGCATTTT.

The genes are TRBV9 and TRBJ2-1; 13 nucleotides align to TRBD2. Germline assignment: CDR1 SGDLS and CDR2 YYNGEE. The V and J ends lost 2 bases and 10 bases, in that order; junction bases with no gene match: 6. This CDR3 has 15 amino acids. CDR3 nucleotides: TGTGCCAGCAGCGTTGAACTAGCGGGAGGGGACGAGCAGTTCTTC. This sequence encodes CASSVELAGGDEQFF.

The chain employs TRBV21-1 and TRBJ2-7; TRBD2, the table's D call, lacks a check against the DNA. TRBV21-1 is deemed a pseudogene. The CDR3 length is 14 residues. For the CDR3, the DNA is TGTGCCAGCCATCTGCGGCGGAGCTCCTACGAGCAGTACTTC. Translated: CASHLRRSSYEQYF.

The chain joins TRBV27 to TRBJ1-1; 9 bases align to TRBD1. The CDR3 sequence is 14 residues long. Germline V gene sequence: CDR1 MNHEY, CDR2 SMNVEV (reference sequence). Trimming removed 6 bases from V and 0 bases from J; junction bases left unmatched: 2. The CDR3 nucleotides read TGTGCCAGCAGAGGGACAGGGTTGAACACTGAAGCTTTCTTT. This gives the protein CASRGTGLNTEAFF.

The rearrangement links TRBV19 to TRBJ2-1, with D unclear. The germline V gene has CDR1 LNHDA and CDR2 SQIVND (reference sequence). The CDR3 loop spans 13 amino acids. The V end lost 4 bases, the J end lost 4 bases, and 8 bases lay between the germline ends. CDR3 nucleotides: TGTGCCAGTAGTACGACTGATTACAATGAGCAGTTCTTC. As protein: CASSTTDYNEQFF.

This clone showed up just once. The chain uses TRBV5-6 and TRBJ1-1; D uncertain. Trimming removed 0 bases at V and 3 bases at J, with 6 bases between. There are 13 residues in the CDR3. CDR1 and CDR2 (germline): SGHDT, YYEEEE. CDR3 region: CASSLGLHTEAFF. The CDR3, as DNA: TGTGCCAGCAGCTTGGGACTTCACACTGAAGCTTTCTTT.

This chain joins TRBV25-1 and TRBJ1-2; 9 bases agree with TRBD1. From germline, CDR1 is MGHDK and CDR2 SYGVNS. V lost 7 bases to trimming and J lost 4 bases; unmatched junction nucleotides: 7. CDR3 length: 14 residues. CDR3 nucleotides: TGTGCCAGCACCTTGACAGGGGGAAGCTATGGCTACACCTTC. Translated: CASTLTGGSYGYTF.

This chain connects TRBV28 to TRBJ1-2; 9 positions agree with TRBD1. Germline V gene data show CDR1 as MDHEN and CDR2 as SYDVKM. V dropped 2 bases and J dropped 8; count of bases not matched to a gene: 6. This CDR3 has 14 residues. CDR3 DNA: TGTGCCAGCAGTTTAATACAGGGGGCGTCCGGCTACACCTTC. It specifies CASSLIQGASGYTF.

The chain has TRBV7-2 and TRBJ2-7, with 10 bases lining up with TRBD2. CDR1 and CDR2 (germline): SGHTA, FQGNSA. The CDR3 extends over 15 amino acids. The ends lost 0 bases at V and 4 bases at J; junction bases unmatched: 3. The CDR3 bases are TGTGCCAGCAGCTTAGCGGCTAGCGGGGGTTACGAGCAGTACTTC. As protein: CASSLAASGGYEQYF. The variable domain in full, with the rest retrieved from reference TRBV7-2 and TRBJ2-7, is GAGVSQSPSNKVTEKGKDVELRCDPISGHTALYWYRQSLGQGLEFLIYFQGNSAPDKSGLPSDRFSAERTGGSVSTLTIQRTQQEDSAVYLCASSLAASGGYEQYFGPGTRLTVT.

This chain connects TRBV28 to TRBJ2-1; 9 bases map to TRBD2. The CDR3 is 13 amino acids. V lost 7 bases to trimming and J lost 7 bases; unmatched junction nucleotides: 5. CDR1 MDHEN and CDR2 SYDVKM come from the germline V gene. CDR3 region: CASNGGGGNEQFF. In DNA, the CDR3 is TGTGCCAGCAACGGCGGGGGGGGTAATGAGCAGTTCTTC. Variable domain in full (rest from reference TRBV28 and TRBJ2-1): DVKVTQSSRYLVKRTGEKVFLECVQDMDHENMFWYRQDPGLGLRLIYFSYDVKMKEKGDIPEGYSVSREKKERFSLILESASTNQTSMYLCASNGGGGNEQFFGPGTRLTVL.

The rearrangement links TRBV11-2 to TRBJ1-4; D might be TRBD1 (5 bases). Per germline, CDR1 SGHAT and CDR2 FQNNGV. The CDR3 is made up of 13 amino acids. V was pared by 1 base and J by 15 bases, with 15 bases between. In DNA form, the CDR3 reads TGTGCCAGCAGCTTAGTCAGGGAAGGAAGGATGTTTTTT. Amino acid sequence: CASSLVREGRMFF.

The chain employs TRBV28 and TRBJ1-5; 9 nucleotides line up with TRBD1. The CDR3 runs 15 residues. With 6 bases clipped from V and 5 bases from J, the junction kept 8 bases outside the gene matches. Germline loops: CDR1 MDHEN, CDR2 SYDVKM. As DNA, the CDR3 is TGTGCCAGCAGATTCCCGGGACAGGGTTATCAGCCCCAGCATTTT. This encodes CASRFPGQGYQPQHF.

This clone was seen only once. The chain uses TRBV5-8 and TRBJ2-2, with D tentatively TRBD1 (5 bases). CDR1 and CDR2 (germline): SGHTS, YDEGEE. This CDR3 is built from 15 residues. V shed 0 bases and J shed 1 base, with 7 bases lying between them. This CDR3 reads CASSLGDRNTGELFF. CDR3 coding DNA: TGTGCCAGCAGCTTGGGCGACAGGAACACCGGGGAGCTGTTTTTT.

The chain employs TRBV3-1 (or the pseudogene TRBV3-2) and TRBJ1-3, with 8 positions matching TRBD1. Losses at the gene ends were 2 bases for V and 0 bases for J; bases not matched to a gene: 0. Looked up from germline, CDR1 is LGHDT and CDR2 is YNNKEL (reference sequence). CDR3 length: 15 amino acids. The CDR3 coding sequence is TGTGCCAGCAGCCAAACAGGGGGCTCTGGAAACACCATATATTTT. Protein sequence: CASSQTGGSGNTIYF.

Worth noting for this clone: Within the sample, other DNA sequences also encode this same CDR3. This chain joins TRBV20-1 and TRBJ1-5, with D perhaps matching TRBD1 (5 bases). There are 12 residues in the CDR3. The V and J ends lost 3 bases and 7 bases respectively, with 10 bases between them. Germline V gene sequence: CDR1 DFQATT, CDR2 SNEGSKA (reference sequence). The CDR3 is CSASQGDQPQHF. The CDR3 DNA sequence: TGCAGTGCTAGTCAGGGTGACCAGCCCCAGCATTTT.

The J gene is TRBJ1-5, the V gene TRBV28, with TRBD1 identical over 9 bases. Looked up from germline, CDR1 is MDHEN and CDR2 is SYDVKM. Unmatched junction bases numbered 11, after V lost 11 bases and J lost 6 bases. This CDR3 is 14 amino acids long. This CDR3 reads CAGGGDRVIQPQHF. The CDR3 DNA reads TGTGCCGGGGGTGGGGACAGGGTGATTCAGCCCCAGCATTTT.

The rearrangement uses TRBV6-2 or TRBV6-3 and TRBJ1-6, with 8 bases identical to TRBD1. Germline-derived CDR1 and CDR2 are MNHEY and SVGEGT. V lost 4 bases and J lost 11; bases outside the gene matches: 10. CDR3 size: 15 residues. The CDR3 reads CASSSPAGGAPPLHF. CDR3 bases: TGTGCCAGCAGTTCCCCGGCAGGGGGCGCCCCACCCCTCCACTTT.

The chain is built from TRBV6-5 and TRBJ2-2; D might be TRBD1 (6 bases). The CDR3 extends over 14 amino acids. In germline, CDR1 is MNHEY, CDR2 SVGAGI. V was clipped by 6 bases and J by 5 bases, with 13 bases between them. CDR3 sequence reads: CASSRDTFTGELFF. As DNA, the CDR3 is TGTGCCAGCAGCAGGGACACCTTTACCGGGGAGCTGTTTTTT.

The chain combines TRBV11-2 with TRBJ1-5; 7 bases align to TRBD1. Germline-derived CDR1 and CDR2 are SGHAT and FQNNGV. The CDR3 has 15 residues. Losses at the gene ends were 1 base for V and 4 bases for J; bases not matched to a gene: 4. In nucleotides, the CDR3 is TGTGCCAGCAGCTTAGGGGACAGCCCGAATCAGCCCCAGCATTTT. This codes for CASSLGDSPNQPQHF.

The chain has TRBV30 and TRBJ1-4, with 7 bases identical to TRBD1. Per the germline V gene, CDR1 is GTSNPN and CDR2 is SVGIG (reference sequence). The CDR3 is made up of 17 amino acids. V shed 4 bases and J 0 bases; nucleotides not matched to a gene: 11. CDR3 nucleotide sequence: TGTGCCTGGAAAGGGCAGGGGGTTTTGACAACTAATGAAAAACTGTTTTTT. It codes for CAWKGQGVLTTNEKLFF.

The chain combines TRBV6-5 with TRBJ1-1, with a tentative D call TRBD1 (5 bases). This CDR3 spans 15 amino acids. The V end lost 5 bases, the J end lost 5 bases, and 18 bases lay between the germline ends. In germline, CDR1 is MNHEY, CDR2 SVGAGI. In DNA, the CDR3 is TGTGCCAGCAGTACCCCAGGGCTTCCTTGGACTGAAGCTTTCTTT. Translating gives CASSTPGLPWTEAFF.

V gene TRBV5-5 combines with J gene TRBJ1-1; maybe TRBD1 (5 bases). V was clipped by 1 base and J by 2 bases, with 12 bases between them. This CDR3 has 15 residues. Germline V gene sequence: CDR1 SGHKS, CDR2 YYEKEE (reference sequence). The CDR3 bases are TGTGCCAGCAGCTTGACGGGGAGGGGAAACACTGAAGCTTTCTTT. Translation: CASSLTGRGNTEAFF.

The gene calls are TRBV7-9 and TRBJ2-2; 14 bases are shared with TRBD2. The trim removed 4 bases at V and 1 base at J, leaving 8 bases unmatched. The V gene's germline CDR1 is SEHNR and CDR2 FQNEAQ (reference sequence). The CDR3 has 19 amino acids. In DNA form, the CDR3 reads TGTGCCAGCAGCTCCCCCGCCGGGACTAGCGGGAGGAACACCGGGGAGCTGTTTTTT. Protein: CASSSPAGTSGRNTGELFF. The full variable domain, rest sourced from reference TRBV7-9 and TRBJ2-2, is DTGVSQNPRHKITKRGQNVTFRCDPISEHNRLYWYRQTLGQGPEFLTYFQNEAQLEKSRLLSDRFSAERPKGSFSTLEIQRTEQGDSAMYLCASSSPAGTSGRNTGELFFGEGSRLTVL.